This T cell receptor (beta chain) came from a study of CD4 T cells in relation to SARS-CoV-2 and coronaviruses. Method: immunoSEQ multiplex PCR; TCRdb's copy keeps in-frame clones and lacks some. The sample yields roughly 57,000 clones, more than 80% seen once. Comment on this clone: The antigen is undetermined.

Points from the study as a whole: This crossreactivity analysis covered spike protein alone, no other viral proteins. Compared with monoreactive clones, crossreactive clones showed significantly weaker SARS-CoV-2 expansion. According to naive versus memory sequencing, detected responses are memory recall, not newly primed.

The unexposed donors gave CD4+ T cells in 2011-2018, prior to COVID-19. The sequencing input was memory CD4+ T cells from PBMCs. The receptor comes from a human donor in good health.

DNA for the CDR3: TGTGCCTGGATTGGGGGCGGGAGGAACAATGAGCAGTTCTTC. Its protein is CAWIGGGRNNEQFF. This chain joins TRBV30 and TRBJ2-1; 8 nucleotides agree with TRBD2. Germline V gene lookup returns CDR1 GTSNPN and CDR2 SVGIG (reference sequence). J was trimmed by 5 bases and V by 4 bases; bases with no gene match: 7. CDR3 size: 14 residues.